The TCR beta chain under discussion was sequenced for a study of cytomegalovirus exposure and HLA in healthy donors. Overall study: The same platform used for the approximately 670 first-cohort repertoires was also used for the roughly 130 validation repertoires, as a later analysis reported.

Only in-frame clones appear in the TCRdb table, and some are missing; sequencing was by immunoSEQ multiplex PCR. This table holds around 240,000 clones, 90% found once. The V end was cut by 8 bases, the J end by 5 bases, with 12 bases between. Looked up from germline, CDR1 is SGHTA and CDR2 is FQGNSA. The CDR3 has 12 amino acids. General study findings and limits: Associated with cytomegalovirus, according to the listing, were some 150 TCR beta chains.

About this clone: Its matching antigen is unknown.

This clonotype was sampled from a woman between 18 and 30 years old in good health and CMV-seronegative. Sequencing used PBMCs. The J gene is TRBJ2-5, the V gene TRBV7-2; no firm D call. The DNA for the CDR3 is TGTGCCAGCTCCCAGGATCGGGAGACCCAGTACTTC. This sequence encodes CASSQDRETQYF.